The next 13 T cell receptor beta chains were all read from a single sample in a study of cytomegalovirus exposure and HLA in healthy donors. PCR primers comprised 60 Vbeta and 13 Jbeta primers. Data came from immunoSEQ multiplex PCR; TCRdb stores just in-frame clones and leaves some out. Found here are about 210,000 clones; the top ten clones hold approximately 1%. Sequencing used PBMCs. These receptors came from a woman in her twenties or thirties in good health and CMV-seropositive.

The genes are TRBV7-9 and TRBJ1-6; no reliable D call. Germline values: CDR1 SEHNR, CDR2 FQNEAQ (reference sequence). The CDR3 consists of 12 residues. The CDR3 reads CAILNGLSPLHF. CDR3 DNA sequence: TGTGCTATCCTCAATGGGCTTTCACCCCTCCACTTT.

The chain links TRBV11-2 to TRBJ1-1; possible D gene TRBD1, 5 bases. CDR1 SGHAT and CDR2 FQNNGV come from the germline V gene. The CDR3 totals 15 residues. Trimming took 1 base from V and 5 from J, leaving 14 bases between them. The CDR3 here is CASSLGLIRGTEAFF. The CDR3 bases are TGTGCCAGCAGCTTAGGCCTCATAAGGGGAACTGAAGCTTTCTTT.

Here the CDR3 reads CASSGRQGLFVKAFF. In DNA, the CDR3 is TGTGCCAGCAGTGGGCGACAGGGGTTATTTGTGAAAGCTTTCTTT. The J gene is TRBJ1-1, the V gene TRBV6-5, with 8 bases that match TRBD1. The germline V gene encodes CDR1 MNHEY and CDR2 SVGAGI. The CDR3 extends over 15 amino acids. V shed 5 bases, J shed 9 bases, and the junction held 14 bases outside the gene matches.

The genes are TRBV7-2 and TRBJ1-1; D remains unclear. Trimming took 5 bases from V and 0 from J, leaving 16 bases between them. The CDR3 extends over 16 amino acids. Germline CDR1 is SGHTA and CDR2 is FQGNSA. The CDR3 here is CASSSRGSGLNTEAFF. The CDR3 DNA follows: TGTGCCAGCAGCAGCAGAGGTTCGGGGTTGAACACTGAAGCTTTCTTT. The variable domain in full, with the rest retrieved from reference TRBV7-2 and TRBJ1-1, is GAGVSQSPSNKVTEKGKDVELRCDPISGHTALYWYRQSLGQGLEFLIYFQGNSAPDKSGLPSDRFSAERTGGSVSTLTIQRTQQEDSAVYLCASSSRGSGLNTEAFFGQGTRLTVV.

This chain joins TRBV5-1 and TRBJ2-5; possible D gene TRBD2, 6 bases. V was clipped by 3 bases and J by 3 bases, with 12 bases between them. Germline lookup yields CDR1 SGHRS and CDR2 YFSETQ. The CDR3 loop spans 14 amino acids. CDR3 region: CASSWPGAEETQYF. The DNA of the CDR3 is TGCGCCAGCAGCTGGCCGGGAGCCGAAGAGACCCAGTACTTC.

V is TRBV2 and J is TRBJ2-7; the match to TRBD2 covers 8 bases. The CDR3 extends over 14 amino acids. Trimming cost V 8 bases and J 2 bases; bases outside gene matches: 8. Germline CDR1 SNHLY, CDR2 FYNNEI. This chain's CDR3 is CASLRSGGAYEQYF. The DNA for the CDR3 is TGTGCCAGCCTGAGGAGCGGGGGTGCCTACGAGCAGTACTTC. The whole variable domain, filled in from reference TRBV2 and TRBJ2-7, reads EPEVTQTPSHQVTQMGQEVILRCVPISNHLYFYWYRQILGQKVEFLVSFYNNEISEKSEIFDDQFSVERPDGSNFTLKIRSTKLEDSAMYFCASLRSGGAYEQYFGPGTRLTVT.

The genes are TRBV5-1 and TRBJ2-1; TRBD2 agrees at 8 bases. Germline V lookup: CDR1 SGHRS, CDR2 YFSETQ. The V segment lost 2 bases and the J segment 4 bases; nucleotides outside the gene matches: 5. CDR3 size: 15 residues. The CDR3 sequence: CASSLGGRRYNEQFF. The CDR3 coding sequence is TGCGCCAGCAGCTTAGGCGGGAGGCGATACAATGAGCAGTTCTTC.

Here the CDR3 reads CASSLNRGKNIQYF. The CDR3 DNA is TGTGCCAGCAGCTTGAACAGGGGAAAAAACATTCAGTACTTC. This chain uses TRBV5-5 with TRBJ2-4; 7 positions match TRBD1. This CDR3 is 14 amino acids long. Trimming at V came to 1 base and at J to 4 bases, leaving 2 bases not matched to a gene. Per the germline V gene, CDR1 is SGHKS and CDR2 is YYEKEE (reference sequence).

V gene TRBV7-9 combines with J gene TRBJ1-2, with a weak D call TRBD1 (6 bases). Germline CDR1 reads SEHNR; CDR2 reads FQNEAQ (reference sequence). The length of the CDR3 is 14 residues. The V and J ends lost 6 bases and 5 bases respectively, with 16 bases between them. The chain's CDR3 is CASSLTGHIYGYTF. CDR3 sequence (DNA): TGTGCCAGCAGTCTGACAGGTCACATTTATGGCTACACCTTC.

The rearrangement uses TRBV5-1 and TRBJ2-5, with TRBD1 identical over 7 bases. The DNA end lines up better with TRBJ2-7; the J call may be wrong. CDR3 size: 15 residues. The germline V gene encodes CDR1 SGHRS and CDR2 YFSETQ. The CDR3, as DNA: TGCGCCAGCAGCTTGGCCCCCGGGACAGACTACGAGCAGTACTTC. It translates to CASSLAPGTDYEQYF.

This CDR3 reads CASSVGLAAYNEQFF. Here the CDR3 DNA reads TGTGCCAGCAGCGTAGGCCTAGCGGCCTACAATGAGCAGTTCTTC. V usage is TRBV9 and J usage is TRBJ2-1, with TRBD2 matching over 7 bases. The CDR3 runs 15 residues. V lost 0 bases to trimming and J lost 2 bases; unmatched junction nucleotides: 2. Germline CDR1 reads SGDLS; CDR2 reads YYNGEE. Looking up the rest from reference TRBV9 and TRBJ2-1 gives the full variable domain: DSGVTQTPKHLITATGQRVTLRCSPRSGDLSVYWYQQSLDQGLQFLIQYYNGEERAKGNILERFSAQQFPDLHSELNLSSLELGDSALYFCASSVGLAAYNEQFFGPGTRLTVL.

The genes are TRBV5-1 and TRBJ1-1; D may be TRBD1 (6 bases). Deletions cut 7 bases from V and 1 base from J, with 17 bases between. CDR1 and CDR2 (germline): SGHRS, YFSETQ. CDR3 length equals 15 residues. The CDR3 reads CASAPGRGANTEAFF. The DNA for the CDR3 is TGCGCCAGCGCCCCTGGCCGGGGGGCGAACACTGAAGCTTTCTTT.

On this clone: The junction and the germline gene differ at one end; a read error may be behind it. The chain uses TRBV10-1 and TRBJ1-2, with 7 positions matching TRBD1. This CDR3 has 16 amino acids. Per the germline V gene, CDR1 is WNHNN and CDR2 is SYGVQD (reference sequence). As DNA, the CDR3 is TGCGCCAGCAGTGAGTCCCCAGGGACAGCGATTCCTCCCCCGGTATTC. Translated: CASSESPGTAIPPPVF.